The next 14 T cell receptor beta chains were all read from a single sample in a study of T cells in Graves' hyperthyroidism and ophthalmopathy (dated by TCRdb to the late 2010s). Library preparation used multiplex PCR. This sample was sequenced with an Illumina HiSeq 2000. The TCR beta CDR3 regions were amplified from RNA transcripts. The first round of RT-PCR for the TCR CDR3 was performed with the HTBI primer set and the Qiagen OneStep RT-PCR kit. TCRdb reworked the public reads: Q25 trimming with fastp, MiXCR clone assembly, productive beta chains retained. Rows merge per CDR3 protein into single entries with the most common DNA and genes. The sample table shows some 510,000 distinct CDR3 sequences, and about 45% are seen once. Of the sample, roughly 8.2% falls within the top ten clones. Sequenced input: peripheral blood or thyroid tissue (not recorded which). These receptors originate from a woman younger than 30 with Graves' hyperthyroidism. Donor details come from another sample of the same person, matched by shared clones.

The DNA for the CDR3 is TGTGCCAGCAGTTACATACGGGGGGCGCTAAACACTGAAGCTTTCTTT. As protein: CASSYIRGALNTEAFF. This chain uses TRBV2 with TRBJ1-1, with a tentative D call TRBD1 (6 bases). CDR3 length: 16 amino acids. Deletions cut 5 bases from V and 2 bases from J, with 18 bases between. Germline values: CDR1 SNHLY, CDR2 FYNNEI.

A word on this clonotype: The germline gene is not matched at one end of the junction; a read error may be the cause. The CDR3 bases are TGTGCCAGCAGGGGGGACAGGGGGCTCCCTGAAGCTTTCTTT. As protein: CASRGDRGLPEAFF. This sequence joins TRBV5-1 and TRBJ1-1; TRBD1 agrees at 12 bases. Germline CDR1 is SGHRS and CDR2 is YFSETQ. The CDR3 length is 14 residues.

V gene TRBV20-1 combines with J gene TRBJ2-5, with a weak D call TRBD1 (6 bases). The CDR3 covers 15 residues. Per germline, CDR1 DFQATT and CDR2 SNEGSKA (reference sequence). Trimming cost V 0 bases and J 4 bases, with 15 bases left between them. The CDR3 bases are TGCAGTGCTAGAGAGCCCTACAGGGACCCAGAGACCCAGTACTTC. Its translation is CSAREPYRDPETQYF.

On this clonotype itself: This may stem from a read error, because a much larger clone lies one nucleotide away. CDR3 in amino acids: CSGGDRSSYEQYF. The DNA of the CDR3 is TGCAGCGGAGGGGACAGAAGCTCCTACGAGCAGTACTTC. The J gene is TRBJ2-7, the V gene TRBV29-1, with 7 nucleotides matching TRBD1. In germline, CDR1 is SQVTM, CDR2 ANQGSEA. The CDR3 is made up of 13 amino acids. With 7 bases clipped from V and 0 bases from J, the junction kept 6 bases outside the gene matches.

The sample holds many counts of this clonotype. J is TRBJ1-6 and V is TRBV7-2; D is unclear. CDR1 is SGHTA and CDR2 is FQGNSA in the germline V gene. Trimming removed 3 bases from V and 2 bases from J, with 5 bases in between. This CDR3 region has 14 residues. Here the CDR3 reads CASSLTAYNSPLHF. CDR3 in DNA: TGTGCCAGCAGCTTGACTGCCTATAATTCACCCCTCCACTTT.

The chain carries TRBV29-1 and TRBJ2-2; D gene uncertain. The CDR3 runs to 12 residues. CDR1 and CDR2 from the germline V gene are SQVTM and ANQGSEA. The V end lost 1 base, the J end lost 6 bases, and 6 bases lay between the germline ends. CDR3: CSVEVNPGELFF. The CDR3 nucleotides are TGCAGCGTTGAAGTAAATCCCGGGGAGCTGTTTTTT.

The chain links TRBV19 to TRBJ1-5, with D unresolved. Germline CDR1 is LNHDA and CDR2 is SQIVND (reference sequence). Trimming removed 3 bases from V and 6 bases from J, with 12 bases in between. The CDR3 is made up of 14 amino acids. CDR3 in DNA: TGTGCCAGTAGTATCGGTTGGGTAGGTCAGCCCCAGCATTTT. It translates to CASSIGWVGQPQHF.

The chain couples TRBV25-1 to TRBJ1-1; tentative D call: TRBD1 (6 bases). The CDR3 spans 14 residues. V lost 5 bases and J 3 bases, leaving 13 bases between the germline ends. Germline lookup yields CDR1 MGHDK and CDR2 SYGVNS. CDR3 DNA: TGTGCCAGCAGTATTACAGGGTGGGACACTGAAGCTTTCTTT. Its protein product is CASSITGWDTEAFF.

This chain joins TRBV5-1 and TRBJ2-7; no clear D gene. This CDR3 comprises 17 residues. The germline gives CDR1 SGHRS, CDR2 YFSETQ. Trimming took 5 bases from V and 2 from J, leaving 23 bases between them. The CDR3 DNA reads TGCGCCAGCAGTCTACCCGCCCCCACTAATTACCCCTACGAGCAGTACTTC. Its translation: CASSLPAPTNYPYEQYF.

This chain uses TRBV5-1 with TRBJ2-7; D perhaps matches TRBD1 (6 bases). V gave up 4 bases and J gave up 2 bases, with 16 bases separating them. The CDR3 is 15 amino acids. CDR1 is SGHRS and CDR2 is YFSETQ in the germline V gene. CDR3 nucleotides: TGCGCCAGCAGCGTCCGGGACACAACGACCTACGAGCAGTACTTC. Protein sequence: CASSVRDTTTYEQYF. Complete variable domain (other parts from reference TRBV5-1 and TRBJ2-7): KAGVTQTPRYLIKTRGQQVTLSCSPISGHRSVSWYQQTPGQGLQFLFEYFSETQRNKGNFPGRFSGRQFSNSRSEMNVSTLELGDSALYLCASSVRDTTTYEQYFGPGTRLTVT.

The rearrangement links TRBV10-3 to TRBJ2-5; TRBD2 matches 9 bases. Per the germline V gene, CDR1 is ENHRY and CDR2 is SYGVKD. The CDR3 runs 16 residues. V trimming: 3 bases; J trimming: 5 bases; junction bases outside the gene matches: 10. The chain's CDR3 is CAISDYSGRGMETQYF. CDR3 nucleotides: TGTGCCATCAGTGACTATAGCGGGAGAGGAATGGAGACCCAGTACTTC.

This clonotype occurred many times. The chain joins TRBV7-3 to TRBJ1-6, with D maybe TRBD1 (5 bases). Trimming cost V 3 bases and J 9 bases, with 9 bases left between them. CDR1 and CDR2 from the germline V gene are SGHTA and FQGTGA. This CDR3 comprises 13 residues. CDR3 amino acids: CASSFSRASPLHF. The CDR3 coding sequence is TGTGCCAGCAGCTTTTCCAGGGCTTCACCCCTCCACTTT.

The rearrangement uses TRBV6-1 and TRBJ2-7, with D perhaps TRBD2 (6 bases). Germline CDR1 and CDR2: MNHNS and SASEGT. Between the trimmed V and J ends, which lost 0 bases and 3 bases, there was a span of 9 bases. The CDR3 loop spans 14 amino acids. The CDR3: CASSEATSNYEQYF. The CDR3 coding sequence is TGTGCCAGCAGTGAAGCTACTAGCAACTACGAGCAGTACTTC.

The CDR3 nucleotides read TGTGCCACCAGTGATTTCCCGAACACCGGGGAGCTGTTTTTT. Its protein product is CATSDFPNTGELFF. V is TRBV24-1 and J is TRBJ2-2, with D unclear. Germline V gene lookup returns CDR1 KGHDR and CDR2 SFDVKD. This CDR3 comprises 14 residues. V shed 1 base and J shed 0 bases, with 2 bases lying between them.